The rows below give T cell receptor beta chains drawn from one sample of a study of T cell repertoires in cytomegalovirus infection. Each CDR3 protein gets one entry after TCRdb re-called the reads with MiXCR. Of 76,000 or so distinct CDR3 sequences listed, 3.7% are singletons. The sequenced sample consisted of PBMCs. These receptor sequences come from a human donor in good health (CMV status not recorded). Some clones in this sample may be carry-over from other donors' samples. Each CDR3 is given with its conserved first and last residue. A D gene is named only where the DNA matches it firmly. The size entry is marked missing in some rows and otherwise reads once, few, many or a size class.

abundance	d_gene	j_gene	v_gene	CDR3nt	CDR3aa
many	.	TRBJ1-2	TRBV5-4	TGTGCCAGCAGCCCCTGGTCGACAGAAACCTATGGCTACACCTTC	CASSPWSTETYGYTF
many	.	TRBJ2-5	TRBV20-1	TGCAGTGCTAGACCCTTGAGGAGCCAAGAGACCCAGTACTTC	CSARPLRSQETQYF
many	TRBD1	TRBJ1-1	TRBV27	TGTGCCAGCATGAGGGGGCTTAACACTGAAGCTTTCTTT	CASMRGLNTEAFF
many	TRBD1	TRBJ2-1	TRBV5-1	TGCGCCAGCAGCTCACCCCAGGGGGTAGGCTACAATGAGCAGTTCTTC	CASSSPQGVGYNEQFF
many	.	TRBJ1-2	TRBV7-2	TGTGCCAGCAGCCTCTGGAGAGGCTATGGCTACACCTTC	CASSLWRGYGYTF
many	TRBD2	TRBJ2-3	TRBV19	TGTGCCAGTAGTACGGGGGGTACGCAGTATTTT	CASSTGGTQYF
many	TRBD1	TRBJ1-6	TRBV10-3	TGTGCCATCAGTGAGTCCACAGGACAGGGACAACCCCTCCACTTT	CAISESTGQGQPLHF
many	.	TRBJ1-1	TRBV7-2	TGTGCCAGCAGCACCCGTTTGTGGGGAACTGAAGCTTTCTTT	CASSTRLWGTEAFF
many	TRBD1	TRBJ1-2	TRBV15	TGTGCCACCAGCCCGGGACAGGGGTATGGCTACACCTTC	CATSPGQGYGYTF
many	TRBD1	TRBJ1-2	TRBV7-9	TGTGCCAGCAGCTTAGCGGGACAGAATCCTGGCTACACCTTC	CASSLAGQNPGYTF
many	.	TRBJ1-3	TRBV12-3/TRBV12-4	TGTGCCAGCAGTTTACTCCCTGGAAACACCATATATTTT	CASSLLPGNTIYF
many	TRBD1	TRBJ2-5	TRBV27	TGTGCCAGCAGCCAAGGGACAGTTCGCGGGCAAGAGACCCAGTACTTC	CASSQGTVRGQETQYF
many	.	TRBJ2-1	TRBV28	TGTGCCAGTGGGACTTTTCCTTACAATGAGCAGTTCTTC	CASGTFPYNEQFF
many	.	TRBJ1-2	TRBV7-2	TGTGCCAGCAGATCAGGGGAAGATGGCTACACCTTC	CASRSGEDGYTF
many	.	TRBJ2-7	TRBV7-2	TGTGCCAGCAGCCCGGGTTTGACATCCTACGAGCAGTACTTC	CASSPGLTSYEQYF
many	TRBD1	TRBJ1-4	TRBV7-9	TGTGCCAGCATGATTTCTGGACAGGGTAATGAAAAACTGTTTTTT	CASMISGQGNEKLFF
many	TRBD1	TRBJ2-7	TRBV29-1	TGCAGCGTTGCCCAGGGGGCTTACGAGCAGTACTTC	CSVAQGAYEQYF
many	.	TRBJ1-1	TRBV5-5	TGTGCCAGCAGCCCCACCAGGGAGACTGAAGCTTTCTTT	CASSPTRETEAFF
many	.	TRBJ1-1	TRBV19	TGTGCCAGTAGTATAGGGATGACTGAAGCTTTCTTT	CASSIGMTEAFF
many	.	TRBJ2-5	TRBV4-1	TGCGCCAGCAGCCAAATAGGTTGGGAGACCCAGTACTTC	CASSQIGWETQYF
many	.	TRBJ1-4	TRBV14	TGTGCCAGCAGCCAGGTGGACAGACTTAGAGAAAAACTGTTTTTT	CASSQVDRLREKLFF
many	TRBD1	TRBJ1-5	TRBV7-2	TGTGCCAGCAGCTTAGAGATCAGGGGGCATCAGCCCCAGCATTTT	CASSLEIRGHQPQHF
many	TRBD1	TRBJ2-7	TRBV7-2	TGTGCCAGCAGCTTAGAAAGGGGGCCCTACGAGCAGTACTTC	CASSLERGPYEQYF
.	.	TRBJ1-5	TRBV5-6	TGTGCCAGCAGCTTCGGACAGTTGAATCAGCCCCAGCATTTT	CASSFGQLNQPQHF
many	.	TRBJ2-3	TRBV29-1	TGCAGCGTTGAAGGAGCCAGCGCAGATACGCAGTATTTT	CSVEGASADTQYF
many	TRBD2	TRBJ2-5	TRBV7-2	TGTGCTAGCGGTAGCGGGGGGAGCGAGACCCAGTACTTC	CASGSGGSETQYF
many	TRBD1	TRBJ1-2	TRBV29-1	TGCAGCGTTGTCGGACAGGGAAGGGACTATGGCTACACCTTC	CSVVGQGRDYGYTF
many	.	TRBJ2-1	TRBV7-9	TGTGCCAGCAGCTTCGGTGGCAGGGGAGGAGATGAGCAGTTCTTC	CASSFGGRGGDEQFF
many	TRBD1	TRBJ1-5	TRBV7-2	TGTGCCAGCAGCTTCGACAGGGCCGGCAATCAGCCCCAGCATTTT	CASSFDRAGNQPQHF
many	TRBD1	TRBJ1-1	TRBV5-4	TGTGCCAGCAGCCTGGACAGGGGTAGAGCCATGAACACTGAAGCTTTCTTT	CASSLDRGRAMNTEAFF
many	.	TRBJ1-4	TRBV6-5	TGTGCCAGCAGTTACTCTATTGCTGTGGCAGGGGAAAAACTGTTTTTT	CASSYSIAVAGEKLFF
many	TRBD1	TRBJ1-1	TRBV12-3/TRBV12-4	TGTGCCAGCAGTTTAATAGGGGGCAGGGGTGTTGTCACTGAAGCTTTCTTT	CASSLIGGRGVVTEAFF
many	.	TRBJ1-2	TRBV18	TGTGCCAGCTCACCATCACAGAATTCTATGGCTGCCACCTTC	CASSPSQNSMAATF
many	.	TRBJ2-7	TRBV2	TGTGCCAGCAGGGGAGAAGCGGCTAGCTACGAGCAGTACTTC	CASRGEAASYEQYF
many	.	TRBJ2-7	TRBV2	TGTGCCAGCAAGAACGGGGACCCCTCCTACGAGCAGTACTTC	CASKNGDPSYEQYF
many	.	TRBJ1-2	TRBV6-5	TGTGCCAGCAGTTACTCCGGACAGCTTTCCTATGGCTACACCTTC	CASSYSGQLSYGYTF
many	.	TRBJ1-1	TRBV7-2	TGTGCCAGCAGCTCGTCGCCTCCCACTGAAGCTTTCTTT	CASSSSPPTEAFF
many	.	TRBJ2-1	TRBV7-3	TGTGCCAGCAGCCCCTATAGTGGATCCTACAATGAGCAGTTCTTC	CASSPYSGSYNEQFF
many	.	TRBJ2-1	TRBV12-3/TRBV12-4	TGTGCCAGCAGTTTAAGGTTTCGAGTCAGGGCGGTTCCTGAAGGGCAGTTCTTC	CASSLRFRVRAVPEGQFF
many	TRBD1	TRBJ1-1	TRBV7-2	TGTGCCAGCAGCCGCTGGGGTGGGACAGGGTATGAAGCTTTCTTT	CASSRWGGTGYEAFF
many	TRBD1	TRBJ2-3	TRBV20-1	TGCAGTGCTGCCGGGACAGGGATAGATACGCAGTATTTT	CSAAGTGIDTQYF
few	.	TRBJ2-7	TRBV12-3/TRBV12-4	TGTGCCAGCAGTTTAAACCAGGGTCCCCTCTACGAGCAGTACTTC	CASSLNQGPLYEQYF
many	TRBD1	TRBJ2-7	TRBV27	TGTGCCAGCAGTTTCCGGGACAGGGGAGGCTACGAGCAGTACTTC	CASSFRDRGGYEQYF
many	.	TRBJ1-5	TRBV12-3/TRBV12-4	TGTGCCAGCAGTTTCGGTTCAGGGGATCAGCCCCAGCATTTT	CASSFGSGDQPQHF
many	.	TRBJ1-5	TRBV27	TGTGCCAGCAGTTTCTTGGGGAGTGTTCAGCCCCAGCATTTT	CASSFLGSVQPQHF
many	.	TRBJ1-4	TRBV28	TGTGCCAGCAGTTCTCTCTCCAGGGTGGAGGAAAAACTGTTTTTT	CASSSLSRVEEKLFF
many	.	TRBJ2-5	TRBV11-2	TGTGCCAGCAGCTTAGTCGGGAACCAAGAGACCCAGTACTTC	CASSLVGNQETQYF
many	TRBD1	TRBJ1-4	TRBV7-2	TGTGCCAGCACCTTCACGGGACAGCCTAATGAAAAACTGTTTTTT	CASTFTGQPNEKLFF
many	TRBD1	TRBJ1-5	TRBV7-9	TGTGCCAGCAGCTTGGACAGGGGAGATTATCATCAGCCCCAGCATTTT	CASSLDRGDYHQPQHF
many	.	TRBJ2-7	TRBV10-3	TGTGCCATCAGCGAGGACCCGACGGTGGAGCAGTACTTC	CAISEDPTVEQYF
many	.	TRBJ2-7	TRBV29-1	TGCAGCGTTGTCCGTGACAGAGGGGAAACCTACGAGCAGTACTTC	CSVVRDRGETYEQYF
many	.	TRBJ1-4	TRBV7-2	TGTGCCAGCAGCCCGAGAACAGCCGCAACTAATGAAAAACTGTTTTTT	CASSPRTAATNEKLFF
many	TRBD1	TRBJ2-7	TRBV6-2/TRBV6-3	TGTGCCAGCAGTCAGGGGGGACAGGAGGACTTC	CASSQGGQEDF
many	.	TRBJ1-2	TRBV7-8	TGTGCCAGCAGCGCCGGTGATGGCTACACCTTC	CASSAGDGYTF